This T cell receptor beta chain comes out of a study of blood T cell repertoires in COVID-19. For the study at large: The study drew acute and convalescent COVID-19 samples from the United States, Italy and Spain.

Produced via immunoSEQ multiplex PCR; TCRdb's table is partial and in-frame only. This table has about 230,000 clones, approximately 83% appearing once. V was clipped by 4 bases and J by 2 bases, with 3 bases between them. The CDR3 loop spans 11 amino acids. Germline values: CDR1 SGHRS, CDR2 YFSETQ. As regards this clone: The identical CDR3 is also encoded by other nucleotide sequences in the sample.

The clonotype comes from a man aged 50-59 years with active or convalescent COVID-19. Material for sequencing was peripheral blood. J is TRBJ2-5 and V is TRBV5-1; D ambiguous. The CDR3 loop reads CASSQQETQYF. The DNA for the CDR3 is TGCGCCAGCAGCCAACAAGAGACCCAGTACTTC.